Each of the 21 T cell receptor beta chains below was sequenced from the same sample in a study of T cell changes during pregnancy in multiple sclerosis. Profiling relied on immunoSEQ multiplex PCR, and the TCRdb table lists in-frame clones only, not all of them. The data hold some 17,000 clones, with 84% observed a single time. The sequences come from CD8+ T cells from peripheral blood mononuclear cells, collected in the third trimester of pregnancy. Every receptor here comes from a female donor in good health, enrolled as a control in a pregnancy study.

CDR3 in DNA: TGTGCCAGCAGACCCGCCGGGGAAGCTGGAAACACCATATATTTT. Its protein product is CASRPAGEAGNTIYF. V usage is TRBV5-6 and J usage is TRBJ1-3; no clear D gene. The ends were cut back, 5 bases at V and 2 bases at J, with 14 bases in the middle. The length of the CDR3 is 15 residues. Per the germline V gene, CDR1 is SGHDT and CDR2 is YYEEEE.

The chain has TRBV13 and TRBJ1-1; 10 nucleotides align to TRBD1. Germline V gene lookup returns CDR1 PRHDT and CDR2 FYEKMQ (reference sequence). The CDR3 length is 14 residues. The V segment lost 5 bases and the J segment 3 bases; nucleotides outside the gene matches: 3. CDR3 protein: CASSPGTGDTEAFF. CDR3 DNA sequence: TGTGCCAGCAGCCCCGGGACAGGGGACACTGAAGCTTTCTTT.

This chain links TRBV9 with TRBJ1-1, with TRBD1 matching 7 bases. Losses at the gene ends were 4 bases for V and 6 bases for J; bases not matched to a gene: 12. The CDR3 contains 15 residues. CDR1 and CDR2 (germline): SGDLS, YYNGEE. The CDR3 loop reads CASSPRTGGVAEAFF. The CDR3 coding sequence is TGTGCCAGCAGCCCACGGACAGGCGGGGTAGCTGAAGCTTTCTTT. The full variable domain, completed using reference TRBV9 and TRBJ1-1, is DSGVTQTPKHLITATGQRVTLRCSPRSGDLSVYWYQQSLDQGLQFLIQYYNGEERAKGNILERFSAQQFPDLHSELNLSSLELGDSALYFCASSPRTGGVAEAFFGQGTRLTVV.

The V gene is TRBV5-5, the J gene TRBJ1-1, with D uncertain. V was pared by 3 bases and J by 0 bases, with 18 bases between. The CDR3 has 17 amino acids. Germline-derived CDR1 and CDR2 are SGHKS and YYEKEE (reference sequence). CDR3 bases: TGTGCCAGCAGCTCGGAACTTCAGGACTACTTGAACACTGAAGCTTTCTTT. Amino acids: CASSSELQDYLNTEAFF.

This clone has a single count. CDR3 sequence: CASSPAGGSTDTQYF. In DNA form, the CDR3 reads TGTGCCAGCAGTCCAGCGGGAGGTAGCACAGATACGCAGTATTTT. The chain is built from TRBV6-4 and TRBJ2-3, with TRBD2 matching 9 bases. Trimming removed 5 bases from V and 0 bases from J; junction bases left unmatched: 3. Germline assignment: CDR1 MRHNA and CDR2 SNTAGT. CDR3 size: 15 residues.

The chain joins TRBV5-6 to TRBJ1-2; a possible D gene is TRBD1 (5 bases). From germline, CDR1 is SGHDT and CDR2 YYEEEE. The CDR3 covers 15 residues. Trimming took off 3 bases at V and 3 bases at J, with 15 bases between the two ends. The CDR3 region has the DNA TGTGCCAGCAGCTCCGGCGGAGGGGTCTACTATGGCTACACCTTC. Translated, it gives CASSSGGGVYYGYTF.

A few counts support this clone. This chain links TRBV7-9 with TRBJ1-2, with D perhaps matching TRBD1 (5 bases). Looked up from germline, CDR1 is SEHNR and CDR2 is FQNEAQ (reference sequence). This CDR3 contains 15 residues. The V end lost 5 bases, the J end lost 8 bases, and 21 bases lay between the germline ends. The CDR3 reads CASSTMEVQAGGYTF. The CDR3 DNA is TGTGCCAGCAGCACAATGGAAGTACAGGCAGGCGGCTACACCTTC.

This clone is a singleton in its sample. The V gene is TRBV4-1, the J gene TRBJ2-3; TRBD2 aligns across 8 bases. Trimming removed 0 bases from V and 1 base from J; junction bases left unmatched: 6. The CDR3 is made up of 17 amino acids. Germline CDR1 MGHRA, CDR2 YSYEKL. CDR3 nucleotide sequence: TGCGCCAGCAGCCAAGAGGGTCCAGCGGGAGGCACAGATACGCAGTATTTT. It codes for CASSQEGPAGGTDTQYF.

The chain recombines TRBV19 with TRBJ1-5; weak D call: TRBD1 (5 bases). The CDR3 is 16 amino acids. V was clipped by 6 bases and J by 6 bases, with 21 bases between them. Looked up from germline, CDR1 is LNHDA and CDR2 is SQIVND (reference sequence). The CDR3 nucleotides read TGTGCCAGTAGCGGCCCATGGCAGGACGGGGGTCAGCCCCAGCATTTT. Encoded protein: CASSGPWQDGGQPQHF.

V and J are TRBV4-1 and TRBJ1-4; D is ambiguous. The CDR3 runs 14 residues. V lost 4 bases to trimming and J lost 0 bases, with 6 bases between them. The germline V gene has CDR1 MGHRA and CDR2 YSYEKL. Here the CDR3 DNA reads TGCGCCAGCAGCCTGGACTCAACTAATGAAAAACTGTTTTTT. Amino acids: CASSLDSTNEKLFF.

The chain couples TRBV13 to TRBJ1-5, with 9 bases lining up with TRBD1. V lost 4 bases and J lost 3; bases outside the gene matches: 4. This CDR3 contains 15 residues. Germline V gene data show CDR1 as PRHDT and CDR2 as FYEKMQ (reference sequence). The CDR3 here is CASSWGQGNNQPQHF. The CDR3 DNA follows: TGTGCCAGCAGCTGGGGACAGGGCAACAATCAGCCCCAGCATTTT.

The chain uses TRBV4-2 and TRBJ2-1, with 10 bases lining up with TRBD2. V was clipped by 5 bases and J by 7 bases; unmatched bases: 14. Looked up from germline, CDR1 is LGHNA and CDR2 is YNFKEQ. The CDR3 consists of 17 residues. CDR3 in amino acids: CASSGGGGAGGQNEQFF. The CDR3 bases are TGTGCCAGCAGCGGAGGGGGTGGAGCGGGAGGGCAGAATGAGCAGTTCTTC.

The CDR3 DNA sequence: TGTGCCAGCAGCTTGGCTAGCGGGGGGGAGAAGGAGCAGTTCTTC. Protein sequence: CASSLASGGEKEQFF. The V gene is TRBV7-9, the J gene TRBJ2-1; the match to TRBD2 covers 12 bases. This CDR3 contains 15 residues. V dropped 3 bases and J dropped 10; count of bases not matched to a gene: 7. Per germline, CDR1 SEHNR and CDR2 FQNEAQ (reference sequence).

This chain links TRBV7-2 with TRBJ2-7, with TRBD1 as a possible D gene (6 bases). Germline CDR1 and CDR2: SGHTA and FQGNSA. The V gene lost 4 bases and the J gene lost 6 bases, with 13 bases spanning the gap. The CDR3 runs to 13 residues. Here the CDR3 reads CASSSMTGSEQYF. CDR3 DNA: TGTGCCAGCAGCTCTATGACAGGATCCGAGCAGTACTTC.

The J gene is TRBJ1-1, the V gene TRBV7-9, with D possibly matching TRBD1 (6 bases). The germline V gene encodes CDR1 SEHNR and CDR2 FQNEAQ (reference sequence). The CDR3 has 15 amino acids. The V gene lost 2 bases and the J gene lost 0 bases, with 10 bases spanning the gap. Written as DNA, the CDR3 is TGTGCCAGCAGCTTATCAGGGGCGATGAACACTGAAGCTTTCTTT. This codes for CASSLSGAMNTEAFF.

Concerning this clone: The same CDR3 can be traced to other DNA sequences in this sample. The chain couples TRBV11-3 to TRBJ1-6; the D gene is possibly TRBD1 (5 bases). In germline, CDR1 is SGHNT, CDR2 YENEEA. V was clipped by 5 bases and J by 7 bases, with 21 bases between them. This CDR3 region has 17 residues. The CDR3 here is CASSKPPPGRENSPLHF. The CDR3, as DNA: TGTGCCAGCAGCAAGCCCCCCCCAGGGAGGGAAAATTCACCCCTCCACTTT.

This sequence joins TRBV5-6 and TRBJ2-5; TRBD2 matches 7 bases. The J segment lost 4 bases and the V segment lost 0 bases, leaving 12 bases of the junction unmatched. This CDR3 comprises 17 residues. From germline, CDR1 is SGHDT and CDR2 YYEEEE. The DNA for the CDR3 is TGTGCCAGCAGCTTGGGGTCTAGCGGACGAAGAAGAGAGACCCAGTACTTC. It encodes CASSLGSSGRRRETQYF.

The CDR3 DNA follows: TGTGCCAGGGGGTCTAGCGGGGACAATGAGCAGTTCTTC. Amino acid sequence: CARGSSGDNEQFF. The V gene is TRBV2, the J gene TRBJ2-1, with 9 bases identical to TRBD2. The CDR3 totals 13 residues. V shed 9 bases, J shed 5 bases, and the junction held 5 bases outside the gene matches. The V gene's germline CDR1 is SNHLY and CDR2 FYNNEI.

The chain joins TRBV7-7 to TRBJ2-7, with TRBD2 identical over 8 bases. The V and J ends lost 5 bases and 1 base, in that order; junction bases with no gene match: 7. This CDR3 is 15 amino acids long. Germline CDR1 and CDR2: SSHAT and FNYEAQ (reference sequence). CDR3 region: CASSPAQRGSYEQYF. In DNA, the CDR3 is TGTGCCAGCAGCCCTGCCCAGCGGGGGTCCTACGAGCAGTACTTC.

The chain is built from TRBV5-1 and TRBJ1-4; 7 bases fit TRBD1. The CDR3 is 17 amino acids. In germline, CDR1 is SGHRS, CDR2 YFSETQ. The trim removed 8 bases at V and 5 bases at J, leaving 18 bases unmatched. The CDR3 sequence is CARFRTGLLLPNEKLFF. CDR3 bases: TGCGCCAGATTTAGGACAGGTTTATTACTTCCGAATGAAAAACTGTTTTTT. The full variable domain, completed using reference TRBV5-1 and TRBJ1-4, is KAGVTQTPRYLIKTRGQQVTLSCSPISGHRSVSWYQQTPGQGLQFLFEYFSETQRNKGNFPGRFSGRQFSNSRSEMNVSTLELGDSALYLCARFRTGLLLPNEKLFFGSGTQLSVL.

The rearrangement joins TRBV19 to TRBJ2-1; unclear D gene. Looked up from germline, CDR1 is LNHDA and CDR2 is SQIVND (reference sequence). CDR3 length equals 14 residues. Between the trimmed V and J ends, which lost 3 bases and 0 bases, there was a span of 6 bases. This chain's CDR3 is CASSITISYNEQFF. CDR3 DNA sequence: TGTGCCAGTAGTATCACTATCTCCTACAATGAGCAGTTCTTC.